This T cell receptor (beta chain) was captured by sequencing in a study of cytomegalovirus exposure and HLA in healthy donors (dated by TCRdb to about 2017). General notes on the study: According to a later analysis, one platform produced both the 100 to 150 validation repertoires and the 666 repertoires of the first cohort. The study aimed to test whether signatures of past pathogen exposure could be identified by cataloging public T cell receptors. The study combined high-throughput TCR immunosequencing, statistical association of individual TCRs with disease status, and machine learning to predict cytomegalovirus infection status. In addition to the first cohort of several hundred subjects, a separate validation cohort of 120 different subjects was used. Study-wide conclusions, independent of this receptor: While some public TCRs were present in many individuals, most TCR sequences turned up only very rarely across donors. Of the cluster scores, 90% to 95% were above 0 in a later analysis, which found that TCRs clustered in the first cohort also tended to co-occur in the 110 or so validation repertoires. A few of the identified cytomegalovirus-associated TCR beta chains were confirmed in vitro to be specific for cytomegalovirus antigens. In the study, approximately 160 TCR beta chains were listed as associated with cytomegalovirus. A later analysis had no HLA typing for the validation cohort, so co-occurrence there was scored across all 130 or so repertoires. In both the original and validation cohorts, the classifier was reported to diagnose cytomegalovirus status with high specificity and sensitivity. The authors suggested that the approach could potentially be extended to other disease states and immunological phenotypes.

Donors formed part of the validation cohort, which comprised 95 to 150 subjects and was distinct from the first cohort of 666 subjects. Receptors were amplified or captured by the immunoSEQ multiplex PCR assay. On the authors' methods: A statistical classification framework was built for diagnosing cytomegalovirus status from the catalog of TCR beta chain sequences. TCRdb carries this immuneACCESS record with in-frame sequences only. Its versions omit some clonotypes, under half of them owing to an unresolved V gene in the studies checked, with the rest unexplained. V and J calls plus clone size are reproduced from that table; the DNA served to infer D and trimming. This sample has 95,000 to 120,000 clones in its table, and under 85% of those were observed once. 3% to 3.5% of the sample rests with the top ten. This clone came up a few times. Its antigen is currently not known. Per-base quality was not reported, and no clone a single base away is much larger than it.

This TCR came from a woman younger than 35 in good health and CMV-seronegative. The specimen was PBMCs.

The bases are TGTGCCAGCAGTCGGGCGGGATACGAGCAGTACTTC. Its protein is CASSRAGYEQYF. Recombination linked TRBV6-5 to TRBJ2-7; D gene: possibly TRBD2, on 6 matching bases. Sequences MNHEY (CDR1) and SVGAGI (CDR2) are obtained from the germline V gene. The CDR3 runs 12 amino acids, cysteine and phenylalanine included. CDR3 DNA only is kept here, 36 bases in frame from base 1. V is cut by 5 bases and J by 4 bases, and the space between the germline ends is 9 bases.